These 14 T cell receptor beta chains were sequenced from one sample in a study of response to subunit inactivated influenza vaccine. TCRdb recomputed calls from the RT-PCR reads with MiXCR, one row per CDR3 protein. Found here are about 570,000 distinct CDR3 sequences, 11% of them singletons; the top ten hold 8% to 13%. These data also featured in a second study, about T cells expressing NK-cell markers. This second study says: A 5'RACE template switching approach incorporating UMIs was used to make TCR beta cDNA.

The material sequenced was PBMCs from blood, taken on the day of vaccination. Receptors originate from a man aged 50 to 60 who received an inactivated influenza vaccine.

The CDR3 bases are TGTGCCATCAGTGATTTTCTGGAAGAGACCCAGTACTTC. Its protein is CAISDFLEETQYF. The rearrangement uses TRBV10-3 and TRBJ2-5; no clear D gene. CDR3 size: 13 residues. Germline values: CDR1 ENHRY, CDR2 SYGVKD. The V and J ends lost 3 bases and 3 bases respectively, with 8 bases between them.

The table lists this clonotype with a few counts. The chain links TRBV5-1 to TRBJ1-5; D might be TRBD1 (6 bases). Germline loops: CDR1 SGHRS, CDR2 YFSETQ. CDR3 size: 14 residues. The V gene lost 4 bases and the J gene lost 4 bases, with 12 bases spanning the gap. The DNA of the CDR3 is TGCGCCAGCAGCATAGGGACATCAAATCAGCCCCAGCATTTT. Encoded protein: CASSIGTSNQPQHF.

The CDR3 here is CASSFIDRGLSYEQYF. CDR3 DNA: TGTGCCAGCAGTTTCATCGACAGGGGGCTCTCCTACGAGCAGTACTTC. The chain uses TRBV6-2 or TRBV6-3 and TRBJ2-7, with TRBD1 identical over 10 bases. The CDR3 spans 16 residues. Germline V gene sequence: CDR1 MNHEY, CDR2 SVGEGT. The trim removed 4 bases at V and 0 bases at J, leaving 6 bases unmatched.

J is TRBJ1-1 and V is TRBV6-5; 11 bases are shared with TRBD1. CDR3 length equals 19 residues. Trimming took 6 bases from V and 1 from J; bases not matched to a gene: 16. Per germline, CDR1 MNHEY and CDR2 SVGAGI. CDR3 sequence: CASSFSRRTGGAWNTEAFF. For the CDR3, the DNA is TGTGCCAGCAGCTTCTCTCGTCGGACAGGGGGCGCCTGGAACACTGAAGCTTTCTTT.

The gene calls are TRBV28 and TRBJ2-3, with TRBD2 matching over 8 bases. Trimming cost V 7 bases and J 6 bases; bases outside gene matches: 15. CDR3 length: 16 amino acids. Germline V gives CDR1 MDHEN, CDR2 SYDVKM. The CDR3 bases are TGTGCCAGCAACCCTCTTAGCCGGGGGGGGCGGGATACGCAGTATTTT. Translating gives CASNPLSRGGRDTQYF.

Only a few counts were recorded for this clonotype. The chain recombines TRBV28 with TRBJ2-2, with a possible D match to TRBD2 (5 bases). In germline, CDR1 is MDHEN, CDR2 SYDVKM. Trimming took 6 bases from V and 4 from J, leaving 12 bases between them. The CDR3 runs to 14 residues. The CDR3 nucleotides are TGTGCCAGCAGGAGACTGGGGAGCACCGGGGAGCTGTTTTTT. Protein: CASRRLGSTGELFF.

The chain uses TRBV7-2 and TRBJ2-1; perhaps TRBD2 as D (6 bases). This CDR3 is built from 15 residues. Germline assignment: CDR1 SGHTA and CDR2 FQGNSA. Trimming pared 0 bases from V and 8 bases from J, leaving 14 bases between. The CDR3 loop is CASSLAGTRGHEQFF. CDR3 DNA: TGTGCCAGCAGCTTAGCCGGGACTCGGGGTCATGAGCAGTTCTTC.

V gene TRBV4-1 combines with J gene TRBJ2-2; D possibly uses TRBD1 or TRBD2 (6 bases each). Trimming left V 0 bases short and J 3 bases short, with 14 bases between. The CDR3 contains 17 residues. Per the germline V gene, CDR1 is MGHRA and CDR2 is YSYEKL. The CDR3 DNA reads as TGCGCCAGCAGCCAAGAAGGTTGGGGGGCGGACACCGGGGAGCTGTTTTTT. This codes for CASSQEGWGADTGELFF.

The chain recombines TRBV4-1 with TRBJ1-2, with 9 bases aligning to TRBD1. The CDR3 is made up of 18 amino acids. CDR1 MGHRA and CDR2 YSYEKL come from the germline V gene. Trimming cost V 0 bases and J 1 base; bases outside gene matches: 9. CDR3 sequence: CASSQEGDRVTVNYGYTF. For the CDR3, the DNA is TGCGCCAGCAGCCAAGAAGGGGACAGGGTTACGGTTAACTATGGCTACACCTTC.

The chain links TRBV20-1 to TRBJ1-2; 9 bases align to TRBD1. The germline V gene has CDR1 DFQATT and CDR2 SNEGSKA (reference sequence). This CDR3 has 14 amino acids. After removal of 1 base from V and 0 bases from J, the junction contained 0 bases not matched to a gene. The CDR3 nucleotides read TGCAGTGCTAGAGGGACAGGGGCTAACTATGGCTACACCTTC. This translates into CSARGTGANYGYTF.

There are a few counts of this clonotype. V and J are TRBV27 and TRBJ2-7; D uncertain. CDR1 and CDR2 (germline): MNHEY, SMNVEV (reference sequence). The germline V and J ends were trimmed by 0 bases and 2 bases, with 8 bases remaining between them. CDR3 length: 14 amino acids. The CDR3: CASSLSQRTYEQYF. The DNA of the CDR3 is TGTGCCAGCAGTTTATCGCAGAGAACCTACGAGCAGTACTTC.

This clonotype occurred many times. The chain links TRBV7-2 to TRBJ2-5, with TRBD1 matching 7 bases. The CDR3 is made up of 14 amino acids. The germline gives CDR1 SGHTA, CDR2 FQGNSA. Trimming cost V 5 bases and J 1 base; bases outside gene matches: 4. Here the CDR3 DNA reads TGTGCCAGCAGCCCACGGACAGGCCAAGAGACCCAGTACTTC. Its protein is CASSPRTGQETQYF.

The table lists this clonotype with many counts. The J gene is TRBJ2-2, the V gene TRBV28, with D tentatively TRBD1 (6 bases). The germline V gene has CDR1 MDHEN and CDR2 SYDVKM. V lost 2 bases and J 6 bases, leaving 7 bases between the germline ends. The CDR3 runs to 13 residues. CDR3 sequence: CASSLPGAGELFF. The DNA for the CDR3 is TGTGCCAGCAGTTTACCAGGGGCCGGGGAGCTGTTTTTT.

V usage is TRBV5-1 and J usage is TRBJ1-6; D not resolved. Per germline, CDR1 SGHRS and CDR2 YFSETQ. Deletions cut 0 bases from V and 10 bases from J, with 8 bases between. The CDR3 sequence is 13 residues long. This chain's CDR3 is CASSLESRSPLHF. The CDR3 coding sequence is TGCGCCAGCAGCTTGGAATCTCGATCACCCCTCCACTTT.